This T cell receptor (beta chain) came from a study of blood T cell repertoires in COVID-19. On the study more broadly: The origin of the acute and convalescent COVID-19 samples was the United States, Italy and Spain.

The repertoire was sequenced with immunoSEQ multiplex PCR; TCRdb's copy has only in-frame clones and lacks some. The sample yields approximately 190,000 clones, about nine tenths seen once. The CDR3 has 14 amino acids. Germline V gives CDR1 SGHAT, CDR2 FQNNGV. V dropped 5 bases and J dropped 6; count of bases not matched to a gene: 10. The TCR sequence derives from a man in his sixties or seventies with active or convalescent COVID-19. V gene TRBV11-2 combines with J gene TRBJ2-7; 7 bases are shared with TRBD1. What was sequenced was peripheral blood. The DNA of the CDR3 is TGTGCCAGCAGCATCCACCCCAGACAGGGCGAGCAGTACTTC. This sequence encodes CASSIHPRQGEQYF.